Listed below are T cell receptor beta chains from one sample, sequenced in a study of T cells in Graves' hyperthyroidism and ophthalmopathy. MiXCR, applied by TCRdb to the multiplex PCR reads, yields one record per CDR3 protein. The data show over 250,000 distinct CDR3 sequences, with approximately 15% seen just once and around 57% held by the top ten. Source material: blood. The receptors shown here come from a woman in her fifties or sixties with Graves' ophthalmopathy. The CDR3 runs from the conserved cysteine through the conserved F or W. D genes are given only for firm matches.

v_call d_call cdr3_aa
TRBV30 NA CALRLVNQETQYF
TRBV20-1 TRBD2 CSARAGGAGVYNEQFF
TRBV2 TRBD2 CASSHSGGGLGVADTQYF
TRBV7-2 TRBD1 CASSLRQGTEKLFF
TRBV6-5 NA CASSYNGARNYEQYF
TRBV5-8 NA CASSGGQLLSNYGYTF
TRBV29-1 NA CSHRGGTNTDTQYF
TRBV3-1 NA CASSQATLNYGYTF
TRBV7-2 TRBD1 CASSLSRGGTEGNTIYF
TRBV10-2 NA CASYVRRGETQYF
TRBV10-2 TRBD2 CASTPAGLSYEQYF
TRBV28 NA CASSLAGNLRQYF
TRBV12-3/TRBV12-4 NA CASSFTSPARGHEQYF
TRBV7-2 TRBD1 CASSPVQGASNQPQHF
TRBV12-3/TRBV12-4 NA CASSFRSDTYNEQFF
TRBV7-2 TRBD2 CASSQGGGQGETQYF
TRBV5-8 TRBD2 CASSLERGFFMDGSGYEQYF
TRBV4-3 NA CASSQDGGALGQPQHF
TRBV6-1 NA CASIPGPEAFF
TRBV3-1 NA CASSQTGRGPLHF
TRBV19 NA CASGGTLRTETQYF
TRBV7-3 TRBD1 CASSPYSLNRGTGELFF
TRBV3-1 TRBD1 CASSQFLTGDNSPLHF
TRBV20-1 NA CSARDGDYEQYF
TRBV29-1 NA CSVAPLLKGLNTEAFF
TRBV27 NA CASSLSARGGTEAFF
TRBV10-3 NA CATRGQTNTEAFF
TRBV6-2/TRBV6-3 TRBD1 CASLTGGETQYF
TRBV6-1 TRBD2 CASSRAGRIVETQYF
TRBV4-2 TRBD2 CASRSGGTNYEQYF
TRBV24-1 NA CATSDFRISQETQYF